Below are 3 T cell receptor beta chains sequenced from a single sample in a study of T cell repertoires in cytomegalovirus infection (dated by TCRdb to the late 2010s). Reads for this sample came from an Illumina HiSeq 1500. TCRdb passed the public sequencing reads through fastp at Q25 and MiXCR, retaining productive beta sequences. Every CDR3 protein is listed once, alongside the most common genes and DNA of its rows. The sample has hundreds of thousands of distinct CDR3 sequences on record, over 20% of them singletons. The ten largest clones represent approximately 18% of the sample. Sequencing used CD8+ T cells from PBMCs. These TCRs come from a human donor in good health (CMV status not recorded). Some clones in this sample may be carry-over from other donors' samples.

The J gene is TRBJ1-5, the V gene TRBV12-3 or TRBV12-4; D is perhaps TRBD1 (5 bases). The CDR3 runs to 14 residues. Trimming removed 6 bases at V and 6 bases at J, with 15 bases between. The CDR3, as DNA: TGTGCCAGCAGCGCCGAGGGGTCCGGTCAGCCCCAGCATTTT. Protein sequence: CASSAEGSGQPQHF.

The rearrangement joins TRBV20-1 to TRBJ2-1; 13 nucleotides align to TRBD2. V lost 3 bases to trimming and J lost 7 bases; unmatched junction nucleotides: 6. From germline, CDR1 is DFQATT and CDR2 SNEGSKA (reference sequence). This CDR3 is 15 amino acids long. The CDR3 is CSASPPLAGGNEQFF. The CDR3 bases are TGCAGTGCTAGCCCCCCACTAGCGGGGGGGAATGAGCAGTTCTTC.

In this sample, this clonotype turned up many times. The rearrangement joins TRBV4-1 to TRBJ2-7, with 9 bases identical to TRBD1. Trimming took 1 base from V and 6 from J; bases not matched to a gene: 10. The germline V gene has CDR1 MGHRA and CDR2 YSYEKL. This CDR3 comprises 16 residues. CDR3 loop: CASSQGPGQGRSEQYF. Written as DNA, the CDR3 is TGCGCCAGCAGCCAAGGGCCGGGACAGGGACGCTCCGAGCAGTACTTC.